Given below is one T cell receptor beta chain in context. As yet, its antigen is unknown. The trim removed 5 bases at V and 3 bases at J, leaving 6 bases unmatched. The CDR3 is 15 residues long. Germline assignment: CDR1 SEHNR and CDR2 FQNEAQ (reference sequence). From 5'RACE with constant-segment primers came TCR alpha and TCR beta cDNA libraries that carried sample barcodes and UMIs. In TCRdb, the 5' RACE reads were re-called with MiXCR into one record per CDR3 protein. The sample lists under 350,000 distinct CDR3 sequences, 15% to 20% occurring once. This sample was included in a study of T-cell memory formation after mild COVID-19. At the level of the study: TCR clusters largely stayed donor specific. General study points: CM and EM subsets held most contracting CD4+ clones; EMRA held CD8+ ones.

The chain carries TRBV7-9 and TRBJ1-2, with 10 bases aligning to TRBD1. The sequenced sample was PBMCs or a T cell subset sorted from them (not recorded which). This receptor was identified in a man aged 18 to 29 who had mild COVID-19 (a few samples of this study predate the infection). Cell type and time point are not known. The CDR3 region has the DNA TGTGCCAGCAGCCTCGGGACAGGGGTTGACTATGGCTACACCTTC. This codes for CASSLGTGVDYGYTF. The full variable domain, its missing parts supplied by reference TRBV7-9 and TRBJ1-2, is DTGVSQNPRHKITKRGQNVTFRCDPISEHNRLYWYRQTLGQGPEFLTYFQNEAQLEKSRLLSDRFSAERPKGSFSTLEIQRTEQGDSAMYLCASSLGTGVDYGYTFGSGTRLTVV.